This TCR beta chain was sequenced during a study of T cells expressing NK-cell markers. Study at large: Sorted CD3+CD56+NKG2C+, CD3+CD56+NKG2C- and CD3+CD56-NKG2C+ T cells provided the TCR beta repertoires. General study points: Specificity for HCMV among expanded NKG2C+ T cell clones was not established. The same clonotypes also predominated in the CD3+CD56-NKG2C+ fraction of a handful of donors.

Germline assignment: CDR1 MGHRA and CDR2 YSYEKL. The CDR3 has 15 residues. One entry per CDR3 protein, without DNA, is what TCRdb gives after re-calling the 5' RACE reads. Recorded here are about 540,000 distinct CDR3 sequences; the top ten clones represent roughly 3.4%. A remark on this clonotype: As yet, its antigen is unknown.

V gene TRBV4-1 combines with J gene TRBJ2-3; TCRdb returns TRBD1, unconfirmable since there is no DNA. Material: blood T cells: a sorted CD56 or NKG2C T cell subset, CD4+ or CD8+ T cells, or bulk PBMC T cells (not recorded which). This TCR was recovered from a man aged 18 to 30 in good health. CDR3 region: CASSQPSKGPDTQYF.